Below, 5 T cell receptor beta chains from the same sample are listed, as sequenced in a study of blood T cells in healthy people across ages. Then a second PCR, running about 6 to 11 cycles, was carried out with a sample-barcoded 5' primer and a J-beta primer mix. TCRdb used MiXCR to reprocess the 5' RACE reads, holding one entry per CDR3 protein. The sample has about 930,000 distinct CDR3 sequences; under 35% are singletons. The same data also contributed to another study, on T cells of mothers and their children.

The sequenced sample was blood. Source of these receptors: a woman aged 40 to 50 in good health.

This clonotype was observed a handful of times. The chain employs TRBV5-5 and TRBJ1-5; 7 bases line up with TRBD1. The CDR3 extends over 17 amino acids. V lost 2 bases to trimming and J lost 3 bases; unmatched junction nucleotides: 11. Germline values: CDR1 SGHKS, CDR2 YYEKEE (reference sequence). CDR3 in DNA: TGTGCCAGCAGCTTAGGGCCCCAGGGGGAACCCAATCAGCCCCAGCATTTT. It specifies CASSLGPQGEPNQPQHF.

As regards this clonotype: This may come from a read error, since a much larger clone is one base off. The chain carries TRBV5-5 and TRBJ2-7; 9 nucleotides match TRBD1. The CDR3 consists of 16 residues. Germline V gene sequence: CDR1 SGHKS, CDR2 YYEKEE (reference sequence). For the CDR3, the DNA is TGTACCAGCAGCTTGGCGGGCGGACAGGGGACCTACGAGCAGTACTTC. As protein: CTSSLAGGQGTYEQYF.

This clonotype was picked up a small number of times. The V gene is TRBV28, the J gene TRBJ1-2; D might be TRBD1 (5 bases). Trimming cost V 2 bases and J 6 bases, with 16 bases left between them. This CDR3 has 15 amino acids. The germline V gene has CDR1 MDHEN and CDR2 SYDVKM. The CDR3 DNA sequence: TGTGCCAGCAGTTTAGCCCTGACAGATCCTCATGGCTACACCTTC. Amino acid sequence: CASSLALTDPHGYTF.

The rearrangement links TRBV2 to TRBJ1-4; tentatively, D is TRBD1 (5 bases). V lost 7 bases and J lost 0, with 12 bases in between. In germline, CDR1 is SNHLY, CDR2 FYNNEI. This CDR3 has 15 amino acids. The DNA for the CDR3 is TGTGCCAGCAAGGACAAGGCCGCAACTAATGAAAAACTGTTTTTT. Translating gives CASKDKAATNEKLFF. The full variable domain, in which reference TRBV2 and TRBJ1-4 provide the parts outside the CDR3, is EPEVTQTPSHQVTQMGQEVILRCVPISNHLYFYWYRQILGQKVEFLVSFYNNEISEKSEIFDDQFSVERPDGSNFTLKIRSTKLEDSAMYFCASKDKAATNEKLFFGSGTQLSVL.

There are many counts of this clonotype. The chain uses TRBV9 and TRBJ2-3, with TRBD1 as a possible D gene (5 bases). Germline V gene data show CDR1 as SGDLS and CDR2 as YYNGEE. Trimming took 1 base from V and 6 from J, leaving 12 bases between them. CDR3 length: 14 residues. CDR3 sequence reads: CASSVQGILDTQYF. The CDR3 DNA sequence: TGTGCCAGCAGCGTACAGGGTATCTTGGATACGCAGTATTTT. Together with reference TRBV9 and TRBJ2-3, the CDR3 gives the full variable domain: DSGVTQTPKHLITATGQRVTLRCSPRSGDLSVYWYQQSLDQGLQFLIQYYNGEERAKGNILERFSAQQFPDLHSELNLSSLELGDSALYFCASSVQGILDTQYFGPGTRLTVL.